This paragraph reports one T cell receptor beta chain. By sample share, this clonotype is medium-sized (0.01 to 0.1%). The target of this receptor is not known. Base qualities are not recorded, but no much larger clone differs from it by a single base. Known numbers of KT2, a T cell clone whose TCR had been sequenced previously, were spiked into unfractionated PBMC to test the sensitivity and accuracy of the pipeline. KT2 cells were mixed with a fixed number of PBMC to create a range of KT2-to-PBMC ratios. Library construction relied on UMI-ligation and nested PCR. Using T4 RNA ligase 1, a single-stranded oligonucleotide bearing the Illumina SP2 sequence plus a UMI was ligated onto the 3' end of the cDNA. PCR1 used about 4 cycles (98 degrees C 15 s, 69 degrees C 30 s, 72 degrees C 40 s), and the beta primer was an equimolar mix of RC1.1 and RC1.2 that covered TRBC1 and TRBC2. Starting at PCR2, TCR alpha and beta chains were handled separately, and sample indices and Illumina adaptors were added. Placed after an 8-base spacer, the UMI was made up of 12 random nucleotides arranged as two hexamers with a spacer between them. Sequencing was done on an Illumina MiSeq using v2 2x251 paired-end chemistry, usually with approximately 11 samples per run. PhiX DNA at roughly 5-7.5% was added to each sequencing library to increase diversity. The paper's data handling went like this. bcl2fastq converted raw reads to FASTQ, and Demultiplexor demultiplexed the reads by dual indices. V and J genes were assigned by Decombinator through tag matching, with a single base-pair mismatch permitted. Using UMIs, Collapsinator corrected both sequencing errors and the frequency errors that come from PCR heterogeneity. Decombinator identifiers were converted to nucleotide sequence by CDR3Translator, the sequences were translated to amino acids, and CDR3 was extracted using C- and N-terminal motifs. A cluster of KT2 sequences that shared one unique molecular identifier was counted as a single distinct KT2 TCR. In TCRdb, the public reads were trimmed at Q25 with fastp and aligned with MiXCR, with productive beta chains retained. Merged by CDR3 protein, the rows form single entries marked with the most common genes and DNA. The V and J calls, along with clone size, are taken from TCRdb and not from the paper's own processing. Here the sample has 42,000 or so distinct CDR3 sequences; 17% occur a single time. In total, the top ten clones hold over 40% of the sample.

This sample is drawn from a study of quantifying T cell responses using KT2 cells (TCRdb year 2017). For the study in its entirety: RNA was DNase-treated and reverse transcribed with TCR alpha and beta constant-region primers, mostly using SuperScript III. The efficiency of the T4 ligation step under optimum conditions was estimated to be above 9%. PCR2 was run as a SYBR Green qPCR and stopped at a predetermined fluorescence threshold to avoid over-amplification.

V has 8 bases trimmed and J has 6 bases trimmed; junction bases matching no gene number 8. Taken from the germline V gene, the CDR1 and CDR2 loops are MRHNA and SNTAGT. The CDR3 runs 13 amino acids, cysteine and phenylalanine included. Of all the DNA, just the CDR3 is kept, 39 bases in frame from base 1. General conclusions and limits of the study: Saturation in the detection of KT2 sequences was observed at very high KT2 spike-in numbers. The study did not include a side-by-side comparison of this pipeline with other TCR sequencing techniques. Even at the lowest spike-in tested, roughly one KT2 cell per 100,000 PBMC, KT2 sequences were still detected. Counts of KT2 alpha and beta sequences scaled linearly with input KT2 cell number over several orders of magnitude.

Sequencing used PBMCs spiked with cells of the T cell clone KT2. The chain was built from TRBV6-4 and TRBJ2-3; TRBD2 agrees with 7 junctional bases. The sequence was obtained from a human donor. The CDR3 reads CASGRTSEDTQYF. The nucleotide sequence reads TGTGCCAGCGGTCGAACTAGCGAGGATACGCAGTATTTT.